A selection of T cell receptor beta chains follows, all from one sample in a study of Ad26.COV2.S vaccination and SARS-CoV-2 variants. The assay was immunoSEQ multiplex PCR, and TCRdb's table has in-frame clones only and misses some. The sample holds some 460,000 clones; nearly 90% are singletons and the top ten take roughly 1.7%. The sample in question was peripheral blood, obtained in a trial of Ad26.COV2.S vaccine versus placebo. The origin of the receptors is a person aged 18-65 years who received the Ad26.COV2.S COVID-19 vaccine or a placebo. Each CDR3 is given with its conserved first and last residue. The D gene is left open where the match is weak. Expanded clones are given a class, and other clones once, few, many or no size at all.

TRBV30	-	-	TRBJ2-7	TGTGCCTCCGGGAAGGCTATAGGCGAGCAGTACTTC	CASGKAIGEQYF
TRBV21-1	-	-	TRBJ1-6	TGTGCCAGCAGCAAAGAAGAGAGTCCCGACAGGGTGGGAAATTCACCCCTCCACTTT	CASSKEESPDRVGNSPLHF
TRBV19	-	TRBD2	TRBJ2-1	TGTGCCAGTCTCCGAAACCCCACTAGCGGGGCTTACAATGAGCAGTTCTTC	CASLRNPTSGAYNEQFF
TRBV6-5	few	TRBD2	TRBJ2-1	TGTGCCAGCAGGCGGACTAGCGGGAGTAACAATGAGCAGTTCTTC	CASRRTSGSNNEQFF
TRBV24-1	-	-	TRBJ2-1	TGTGCCACCAGTGATTTGGCGGGGGCCTCCTACAATGAGCAGTTCTTC	CATSDLAGASYNEQFF
TRBV30	once	-	TRBJ1-6	TGTGCCTGGAGTGGTACATTCTATAATTCACCCCTCCACTTT	CAWSGTFYNSPLHF
TRBV9	-	TRBD1	TRBJ2-7	TGTGCCAGCAGCGTAGTGCGTCTAGGACAGGACAGCTACGAGCAGTACTTC	CASSVVRLGQDSYEQYF
TRBV7-2	-	-	TRBJ2-3	TGTGCCAGCAGCAAGAGTAGGGGGGGGCTCAGCACAGATACGCAGTATTTT	CASSKSRGGLSTDTQYF
TRBV4-2	-	-	TRBJ2-1	TGTGCCAGCAGCCAAGTGCCTCGGGGCGGCTCCTACAATGAGCAGTTCTTC	CASSQVPRGGSYNEQFF
TRBV4-1	-	-	TRBJ2-1	TGCGCCAGCAGCCACCGGGACTCCTACAATGAGCAGTTCTTC	CASSHRDSYNEQFF
TRBV6-6	-	-	TRBJ1-1	TGTGCCAGCGTTAACGGGGGCACTGAAGCTTTCTTT	CASVNGGTEAFF
TRBV5-1	-	TRBD1	TRBJ2-7	TGCGCCAGCAGCTTCGACAGGGTAAACTACGAGCAGTACTTC	CASSFDRVNYEQYF
TRBV13	-	TRBD1	TRBJ1-2	TGTGCCAGCAGCCCACGACAGGGAACGGGCTACACCTTC	CASSPRQGTGYTF
TRBV30	-	-	TRBJ1-3	TGTGCCTGGGGCTATCGGGCCTTGGGTATCATATATTTT	CAWGYRALGIIYF
TRBV9	-	TRBD2	TRBJ2-1	TGTGCCAGCAGCGTAGGCGGGGGGTCCTACAATGAGCAGTTCTTC	CASSVGGGSYNEQFF
TRBV5-5	-	-	TRBJ1-1	TGTGCCAGCAGCTTGGACGGTCAGAACACTGAAGCTTTCTTT	CASSLDGQNTEAFF
TRBV18	-	-	TRBJ2-7	TGTGCCAGCTCACACCCCTCACAGGGCCACTACGAGCAGTACTTC	CASSHPSQGHYEQYF
TRBV18	-	TRBD2	TRBJ2-1	TGTGCCAGCTCAACTCTAGCGGGAGAAGGCTACAATGAGCAGTTCTTC	CASSTLAGEGYNEQFF
TRBV5-6	-	TRBD1	TRBJ1-1	TGTGCCAGCAGCTGGGACAGGGCCGCTGAAGCTTTCTTT	CASSWDRAAEAFF
TRBV5-1	-	-	TRBJ2-1	TGCGCCAGCAGCTTGGTGGGCCGGGAGAACCTGTTCTTC	CASSLVGRENLFF
TRBV12-3/TRBV12-4	-	-	TRBJ1-1	TGTGCCAGCGGCGGACAGCTGAACACTGAAGCTTTCTTT	CASGGQLNTEAFF
TRBV10-3	-	TRBD1	TRBJ1-2	TGTGCCATCAGTGAGGGGACAGTCTATGGCTACACCTTC	CAISEGTVYGYTF
TRBV25-1	-	-	TRBJ2-3	TGTGCCAGCAGTGAGGATGCGGGCACAGATACGCAGTATTTT	CASSEDAGTDTQYF
TRBV11-1	-	-	TRBJ1-1	TGTGCCAGCAGCTTAGTGAGGAACACTGAAGCTTTCTTT	CASSLVRNTEAFF
TRBV20-1	-	-	TRBJ1-2	TGCAGTGCTAGAGATCTTTCAGGGCAAACCTTC	CSARDLSGQTF
TRBV7-2	-	TRBD1	TRBJ1-4	TGTGCCAGCAGCTTAGCAGGGGGCGAAAAACTGTTTTTT	CASSLAGGEKLFF
TRBV4-1	-	-	TRBJ1-5	TGCGCCAGCAGCCGACAGACTAGCAATCAGCCCCAGCATTTT	CASSRQTSNQPQHF
TRBV11-3	-	-	TRBJ2-1	TGTGCCAGCAGCTCAGGGGGACTAGTAGGGATGAATGAGCAGTTCTTC	CASSSGGLVGMNEQFF